The next 8 T cell receptor beta chains were all read from a single sample in a study of cytomegalovirus exposure and HLA in healthy donors. Some clones are missing from TCRdb's copy, which holds only in-frame ones; the method was immunoSEQ multiplex PCR. The data hold 60,000 or so clones, with 75% to 95% observed a single time. The source material was PBMCs. These receptors came from a woman in her thirties in good health and CMV-seronegative.

This sequence joins TRBV28 and TRBJ1-5, with 9 bases aligning to TRBD1. CDR1 MDHEN and CDR2 SYDVKM come from the germline V gene. The ends lost 3 bases at V and 7 bases at J; junction bases unmatched: 7. The CDR3 sequence is 15 residues long. CDR3 nucleotides: TGTGCCAGCAGTTTTACAGGGGGCAGAGGGCAGCCCCAGCATTTT. Translating gives CASSFTGGRGQPQHF.

The genes are TRBV5-1 and TRBJ2-7; 9 bases line up with TRBD1. Germline trimming cut 3 bases from V and 3 bases from J; bases unmatched to any gene: 7. Per germline, CDR1 SGHRS and CDR2 YFSETQ. This CDR3 region has 15 residues. The CDR3 region is CASSSGQGYVYEQYF. The CDR3 DNA follows: TGCGCCAGCAGCTCGGGACAGGGTTATGTCTACGAGCAGTACTTC.

This clone showed up just once. The rearrangement links TRBV4-3 to TRBJ1-3; D call uncertain. CDR1 LGHNA and CDR2 YSLEER come from the germline V gene. V lost 0 bases and J lost 2, with 14 bases in between. The CDR3 contains 17 residues. CDR3 sequence reads: CASSQDIGGFAGNTIYF. CDR3 nucleotide sequence: TGCGCCAGCAGCCAAGATATAGGAGGGTTTGCTGGAAACACCATATATTTT.

The chain is built from TRBV7-2 and TRBJ2-2; tentative D call: TRBD2 (5 bases). Trimming stripped 2 bases from V and 5 bases from J, with 12 bases between. The CDR3 runs 15 residues. Germline loops: CDR1 SGHTA, CDR2 FQGNSA. The CDR3 here is CASSLFGGGTGELFF. DNA for the CDR3: TGTGCCAGCAGCTTATTTGGAGGTGGGACCGGGGAGCTGTTTTTT.

The V gene is TRBV19, the J gene TRBJ1-2, with TRBD1 matching over 7 bases. J gave up 5 bases and V 3 bases, and 9 bases lay outside the gene matches. CDR1 and CDR2 from the germline V gene are LNHDA and SQIVND (reference sequence). This CDR3 is built from 15 residues. The CDR3 DNA follows: TGTGCCAGTAGTATGTACCCCGAGACAGGGTATGGCTACACCTTC. This sequence encodes CASSMYPETGYGYTF.

This chain joins TRBV4-3 and TRBJ1-3, with 7 bases fitting TRBD1. The CDR3 sequence is 16 residues long. From germline, CDR1 is LGHNA and CDR2 YSLEER. With 2 bases clipped from V and 1 base from J, the junction kept 5 bases outside the gene matches. Here the CDR3 DNA reads TGCGCCAGCAGCCAACAACAGGGGTCTTCTGGAAACACCATATATTTT. It is translated as CASSQQQGSSGNTIYF.

The V and J genes are TRBV6-5 and TRBJ2-1; 9 bases fit TRBD2. The germline V gene encodes CDR1 MNHEY and CDR2 SVGAGI. This CDR3 contains 15 residues. V was pared by 0 bases and J by 5 bases, with 2 bases of the junction left unmatched. CDR3 region: CASSYSTSGHNEQFF. CDR3 nucleotides: TGTGCCAGCAGTTACTCGACTAGCGGCCACAATGAGCAGTTCTTC.

The chain recombines TRBV5-1 with TRBJ2-1; D is possibly TRBD2 (5 bases). Germline V CDR1 and CDR2: SGHRS, YFSETQ. Trimming took off 4 bases at V and 12 bases at J, with 14 bases between the two ends. The CDR3 is made up of 12 amino acids. The CDR3 is CASSPSSILQFF. In nucleotides, the CDR3 is TGCGCCAGCAGCCCGTCTAGCATCCTGCAGTTCTTC.